The clone carrying this TCR beta chain was observed a few times. The antigen is unknown. Germline CDR1 and CDR2: LGHNA and YNFKEQ. V lost 4 bases to trimming and J lost 8 bases, with 20 bases between them. The CDR3 contains 15 residues. The sample comes from a study of blood T cells in healthy people across ages. Primers used in a second PCR of roughly 7 to 12 cycles were a sample-barcoded 5' primer and a J-beta primer mix. TCRdb called the 5' RACE reads again in MiXCR, with one record for every CDR3 protein. This table has 800,000 to 1,000,000 distinct CDR3 sequences, roughly 52% appearing once. General study results and limits: Age brought a roughly linear fall in TCR beta diversity measured per million T cells.

Sequencing used blood. The V and J genes are TRBV4-2 and TRBJ1-2, with D possibly TRBD1 on 5 matching bases. The receptor comes from a man aged 30 to 45 in good health. The CDR3: CASSPTGGSNGGYTF. CDR3 coding DNA: TGTGCCAGCAGCCCAACAGGAGGGAGCAACGGCGGCTACACCTTC.